A selection of T cell receptor beta chains follows, all from one sample in a study of blood T cell repertoires in COVID-19. Profiled with immunoSEQ multiplex PCR; TCRdb holds only in-frame clones, not every one. The sample consists of about 34,000 clones, 93% of them appearing once. The specimen sequenced was peripheral blood. The receptors here all came from a human donor in a cohort sampled during active COVID-19. Each CDR3 is given with its conserved first and last residue. Fields, in order: V gene, D gene, clone size, J gene, CDR3 protein, CDR3 DNA. A D gene is named only where the DNA matches it firmly. Rows may omit the clone size; those that give it use once, few, many or a size class.

>TRBV24-1|NA|NA|TRBJ2-3
CATSGTTSVGIDTQYF
TGTGCCACCAGTGGTACCACTAGTGTCGGTATAGATACGCAGTATTTT
>TRBV27|NA|NA|TRBJ1-2
CASSLSLTHYGYTF
TGTGCCAGCAGTTTATCTCTGACTCACTATGGCTACACCTTC
>TRBV19|TRBD1|NA|TRBJ2-7
CASRWSVAGGDEQYF
TGTGCCAGCAGGTGGTCAGTGGCAGGGGGCGACGAGCAGTACTTC
>TRBV28|NA|few|TRBJ2-7
CASSDRTSYEQYF
TGTGCCAGTAGCGACAGGACCTCCTACGAGCAGTACTTC
>TRBV6-5|NA|NA|TRBJ1-1
CASSYSGQSRAFF
TGTGCCAGCAGTTATTCCGGACAGTCGAGAGCTTTCTTT
>TRBV5-8|TRBD1|NA|TRBJ2-5
CASSLVRTGGETQYF
TGTGCCAGCAGCTTGGTCCGGACAGGCGGTGAGACCCAGTACTTC
>TRBV30|TRBD2|NA|TRBJ2-5
CAWDAGEETQYF
TGTGCCTGGGACGCGGGGGAAGAGACCCAGTACTTC
>TRBV30|NA|NA|TRBJ1-6
CAWTGSSYNSPLHF
TGTGCCTGGACAGGAAGCTCCTATAATTCACCCCTCCACTTT
>TRBV15|TRBD1|NA|TRBJ1-2
CATSRSRTGSNYGYTF
TGTGCCACCAGCAGGTCCCGGACAGGTAGTAACTATGGCTACACCTTC
>TRBV28|TRBD2|NA|TRBJ2-1
CASSLGRTSGGAFYNEQFF
TGTGCCAGCAGTTTAGGCCGGACTAGCGGGGGGGCCTTCTACAATGAGCAGTTCTTC
>TRBV3-1/TRBV3-2|NA|once|TRBJ2-7
CASSQDLYSSYEQYF
TGTGCCAGCAGCCAAGATCTCTACAGCTCCTACGAGCAGTACTTC
>TRBV15|NA|NA|TRBJ1-2
CATSFGGRQGYTF
TGTGCCACCTCCTTCGGGGGGAGACAAGGCTACACCTTC
>TRBV5-1|NA|NA|TRBJ2-3
CASMTGNTDTQYF
TGCGCCAGCATGACGGGGAACACAGATACGCAGTATTTT
>TRBV6-5|TRBD1|NA|TRBJ1-1
CASSYHRGLNTEAFF
TGTGCCAGCAGTTACCACAGGGGCTTGAACACTGAAGCTTTCTTT
>TRBV7-6|NA|once|TRBJ1-2
CASSLGLGPMGGYTF
TGTGCCAGCAGCCTAGGGCTGGGGCCGATGGGAGGCTACACCTTC
>TRBV14|TRBD2|NA|TRBJ2-2
CASSPRGTSGVPGELFF
TGTGCCAGCAGCCCCCGGGGGACTAGCGGGGTCCCCGGGGAGCTGTTTTTT
>TRBV5-1|NA|NA|TRBJ1-4
CASSRGSSLNEKLFF
TGCGCCAGCAGCCGCGGGAGTTCTTTAAATGAAAAACTGTTTTTT
>TRBV24-1|NA|NA|TRBJ2-2
CATSDRLNTGELFF
TGTGCCACCAGCGACAGGCTGAACACCGGGGAGCTGTTTTTT
>TRBV29-1|NA|once|TRBJ2-1
CSARLLTENYNEQFF
TGCAGCGCTCGACTACTGACCGAGAACTACAATGAGCAGTTCTTC
>TRBV19|TRBD1|NA|TRBJ2-7
CASSHGTGAYEQYF
TGTGCCAGTAGCCACGGGACAGGGGCCTACGAGCAGTACTTC
>TRBV5-1|TRBD1|NA|TRBJ1-1
CASSPGVGQLNTEAFF
TGCGCCAGCAGCCCCGGGGTGGGACAGTTGAACACTGAAGCTTTCTTT
>TRBV30|NA|NA|TRBJ2-7
CACQAGRSYEQYF
TGTGCCTGCCAGGCAGGGAGGTCCTACGAGCAGTACTTC
>TRBV20-1|NA|NA|TRBJ1-1
CSASHPRTPGAFF
TGCAGTGCGAGTCACCCAAGGACACCCGGGGCTTTCTTT
>TRBV27|TRBD1|NA|TRBJ1-5
CASSQTQGFNQPQHF
TGTGCCAGCAGTCAAACACAGGGGTTCAATCAGCCCCAGCATTTT
>TRBV28|TRBD2|NA|TRBJ2-7
CASTSPGLAEITPSYEQYF
TGTGCCAGCACATCCCCCGGGCTAGCGGAGATAACCCCCTCCTACGAGCAGTACTTC